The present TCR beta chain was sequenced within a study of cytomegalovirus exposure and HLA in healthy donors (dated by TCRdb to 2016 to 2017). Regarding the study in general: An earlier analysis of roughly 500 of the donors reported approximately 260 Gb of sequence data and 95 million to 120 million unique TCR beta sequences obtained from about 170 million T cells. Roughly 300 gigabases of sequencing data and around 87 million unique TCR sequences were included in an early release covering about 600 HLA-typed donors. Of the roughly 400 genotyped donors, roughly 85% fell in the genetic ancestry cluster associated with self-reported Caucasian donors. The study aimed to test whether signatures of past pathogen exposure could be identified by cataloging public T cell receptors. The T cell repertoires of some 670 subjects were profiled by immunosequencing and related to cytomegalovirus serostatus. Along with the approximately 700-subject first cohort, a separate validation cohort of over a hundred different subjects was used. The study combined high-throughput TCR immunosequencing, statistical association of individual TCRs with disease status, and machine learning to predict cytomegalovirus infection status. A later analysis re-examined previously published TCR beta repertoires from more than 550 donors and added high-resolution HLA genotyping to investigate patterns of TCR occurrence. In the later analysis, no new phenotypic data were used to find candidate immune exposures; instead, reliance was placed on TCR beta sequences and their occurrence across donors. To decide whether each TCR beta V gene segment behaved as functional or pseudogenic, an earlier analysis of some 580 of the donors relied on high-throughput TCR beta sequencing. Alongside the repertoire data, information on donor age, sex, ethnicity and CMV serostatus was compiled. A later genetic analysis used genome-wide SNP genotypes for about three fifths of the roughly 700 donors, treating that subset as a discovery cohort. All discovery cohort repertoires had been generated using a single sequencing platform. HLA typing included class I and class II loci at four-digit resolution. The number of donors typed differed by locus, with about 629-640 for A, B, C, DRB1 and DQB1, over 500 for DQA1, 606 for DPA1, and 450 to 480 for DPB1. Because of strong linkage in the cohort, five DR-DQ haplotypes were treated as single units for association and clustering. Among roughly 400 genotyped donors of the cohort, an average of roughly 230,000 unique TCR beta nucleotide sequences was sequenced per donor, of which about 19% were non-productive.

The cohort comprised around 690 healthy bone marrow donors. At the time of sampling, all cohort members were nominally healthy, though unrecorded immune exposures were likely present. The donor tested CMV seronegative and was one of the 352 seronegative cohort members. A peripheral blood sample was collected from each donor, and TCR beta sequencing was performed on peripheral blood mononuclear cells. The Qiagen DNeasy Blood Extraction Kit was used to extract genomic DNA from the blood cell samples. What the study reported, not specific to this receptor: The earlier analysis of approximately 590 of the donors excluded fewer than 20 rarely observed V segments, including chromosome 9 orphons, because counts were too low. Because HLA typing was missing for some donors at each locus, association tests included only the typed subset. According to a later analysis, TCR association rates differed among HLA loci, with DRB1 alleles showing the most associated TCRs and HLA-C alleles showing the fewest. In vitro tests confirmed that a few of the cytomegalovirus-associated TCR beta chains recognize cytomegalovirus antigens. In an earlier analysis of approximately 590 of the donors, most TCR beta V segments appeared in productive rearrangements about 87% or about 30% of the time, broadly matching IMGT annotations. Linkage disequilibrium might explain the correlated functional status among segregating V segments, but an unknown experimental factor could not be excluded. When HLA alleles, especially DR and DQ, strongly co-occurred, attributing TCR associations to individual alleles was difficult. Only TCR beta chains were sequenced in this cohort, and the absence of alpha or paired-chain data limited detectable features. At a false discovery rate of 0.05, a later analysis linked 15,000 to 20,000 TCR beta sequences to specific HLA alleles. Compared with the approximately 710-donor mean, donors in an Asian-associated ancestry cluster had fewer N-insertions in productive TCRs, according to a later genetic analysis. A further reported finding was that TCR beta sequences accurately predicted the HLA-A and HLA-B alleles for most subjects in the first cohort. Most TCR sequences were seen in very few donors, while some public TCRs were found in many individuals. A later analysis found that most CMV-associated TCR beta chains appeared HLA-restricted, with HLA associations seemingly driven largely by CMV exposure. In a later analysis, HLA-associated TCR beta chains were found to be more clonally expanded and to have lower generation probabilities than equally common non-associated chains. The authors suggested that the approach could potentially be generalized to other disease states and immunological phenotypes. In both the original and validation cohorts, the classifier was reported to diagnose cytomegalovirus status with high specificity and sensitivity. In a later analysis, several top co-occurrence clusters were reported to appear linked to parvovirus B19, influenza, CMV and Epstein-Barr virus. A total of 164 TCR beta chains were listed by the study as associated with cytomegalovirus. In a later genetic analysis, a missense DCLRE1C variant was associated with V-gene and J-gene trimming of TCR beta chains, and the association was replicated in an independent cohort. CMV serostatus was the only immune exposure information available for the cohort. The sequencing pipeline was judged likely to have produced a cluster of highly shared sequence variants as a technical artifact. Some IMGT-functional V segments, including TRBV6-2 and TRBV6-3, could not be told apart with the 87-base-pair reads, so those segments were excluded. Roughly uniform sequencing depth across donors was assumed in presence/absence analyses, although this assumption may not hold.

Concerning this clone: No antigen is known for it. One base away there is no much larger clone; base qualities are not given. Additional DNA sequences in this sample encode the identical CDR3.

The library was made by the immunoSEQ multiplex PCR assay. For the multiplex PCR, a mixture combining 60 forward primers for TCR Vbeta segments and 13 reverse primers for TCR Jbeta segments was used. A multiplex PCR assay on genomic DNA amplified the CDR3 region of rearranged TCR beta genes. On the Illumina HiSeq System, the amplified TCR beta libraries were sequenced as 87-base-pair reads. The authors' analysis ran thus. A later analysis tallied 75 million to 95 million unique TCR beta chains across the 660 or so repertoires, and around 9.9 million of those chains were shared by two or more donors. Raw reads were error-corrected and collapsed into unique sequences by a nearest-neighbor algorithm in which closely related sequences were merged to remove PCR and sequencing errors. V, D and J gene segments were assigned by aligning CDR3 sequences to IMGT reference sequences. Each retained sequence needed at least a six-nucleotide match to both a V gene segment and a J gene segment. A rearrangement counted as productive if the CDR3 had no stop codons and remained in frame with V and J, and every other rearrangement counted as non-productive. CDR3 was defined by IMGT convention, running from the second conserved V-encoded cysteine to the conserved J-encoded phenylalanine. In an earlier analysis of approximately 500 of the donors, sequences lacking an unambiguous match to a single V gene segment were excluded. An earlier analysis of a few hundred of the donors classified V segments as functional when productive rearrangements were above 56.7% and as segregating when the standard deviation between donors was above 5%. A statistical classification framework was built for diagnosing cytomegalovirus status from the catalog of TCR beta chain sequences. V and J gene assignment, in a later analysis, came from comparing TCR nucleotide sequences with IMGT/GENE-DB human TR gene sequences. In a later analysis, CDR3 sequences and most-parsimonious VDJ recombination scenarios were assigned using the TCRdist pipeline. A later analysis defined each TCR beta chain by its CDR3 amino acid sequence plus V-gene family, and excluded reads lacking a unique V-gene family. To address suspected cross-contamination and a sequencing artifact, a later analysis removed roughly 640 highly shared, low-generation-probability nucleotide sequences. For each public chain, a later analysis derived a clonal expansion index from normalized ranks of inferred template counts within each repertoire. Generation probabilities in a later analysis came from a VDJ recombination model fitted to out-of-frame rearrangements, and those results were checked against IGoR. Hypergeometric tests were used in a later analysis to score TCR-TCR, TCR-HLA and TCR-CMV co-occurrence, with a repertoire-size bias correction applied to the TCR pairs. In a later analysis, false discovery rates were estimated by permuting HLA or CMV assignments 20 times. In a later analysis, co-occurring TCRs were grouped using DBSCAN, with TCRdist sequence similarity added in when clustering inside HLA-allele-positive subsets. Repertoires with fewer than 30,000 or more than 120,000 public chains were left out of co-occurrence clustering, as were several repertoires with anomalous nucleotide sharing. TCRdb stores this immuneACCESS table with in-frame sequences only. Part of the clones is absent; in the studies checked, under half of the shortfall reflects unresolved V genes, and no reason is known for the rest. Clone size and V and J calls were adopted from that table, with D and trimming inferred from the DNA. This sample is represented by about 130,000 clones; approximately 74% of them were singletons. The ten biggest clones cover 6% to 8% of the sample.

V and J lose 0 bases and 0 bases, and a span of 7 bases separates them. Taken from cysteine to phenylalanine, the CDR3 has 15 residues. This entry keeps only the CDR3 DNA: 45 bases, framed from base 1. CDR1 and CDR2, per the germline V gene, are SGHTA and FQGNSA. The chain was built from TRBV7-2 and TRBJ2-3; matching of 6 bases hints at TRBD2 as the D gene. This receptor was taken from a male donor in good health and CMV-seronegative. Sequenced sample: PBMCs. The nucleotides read TGTGCCAGCAGCTTAGCCCGGGGGAGCACAGATACGCAGTATTTT. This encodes CASSLARGSTDTQYF.